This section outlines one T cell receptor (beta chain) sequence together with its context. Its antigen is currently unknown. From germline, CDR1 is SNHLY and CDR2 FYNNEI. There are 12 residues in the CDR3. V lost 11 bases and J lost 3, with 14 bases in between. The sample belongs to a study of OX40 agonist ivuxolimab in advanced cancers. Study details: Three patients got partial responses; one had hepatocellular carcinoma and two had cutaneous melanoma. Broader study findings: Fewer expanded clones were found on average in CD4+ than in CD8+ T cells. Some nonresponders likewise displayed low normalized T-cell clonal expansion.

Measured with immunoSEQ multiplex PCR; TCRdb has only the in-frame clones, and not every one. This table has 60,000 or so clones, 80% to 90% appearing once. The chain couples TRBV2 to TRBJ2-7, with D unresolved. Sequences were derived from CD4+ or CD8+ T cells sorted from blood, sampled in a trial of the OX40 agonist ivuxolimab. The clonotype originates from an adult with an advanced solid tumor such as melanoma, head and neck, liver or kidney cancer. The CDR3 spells CARADTHYEQYF. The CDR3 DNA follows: TGTGCCCGCGCAGACACCCACTACGAGCAGTACTTC.